This TCR beta chain was profiled in a study of T cell changes during pregnancy in multiple sclerosis. This CDR3 spans 16 amino acids. V was pared by 1 base and J by 5 bases, with 10 bases of the junction left unmatched. From germline, CDR1 is SGHDT and CDR2 YYEEEE. Assay used: immunoSEQ multiplex PCR; TCRdb lists only in-frame clones, some missing. The sample gives about 51,000 clones, 93% of which show up once; roughly 1.8% is in the top ten. This chain joins TRBV5-6 and TRBJ2-5, with TRBD1 matching over 8 bases. This TCR derives from a female donor with multiple sclerosis, enrolled in a pregnancy study. Specimen: peripheral blood, collected in the second trimester of pregnancy. CDR3 sequence: CASSLSQGAWGETQYF. The CDR3 nucleotides read TGTGCCAGCAGCTTGTCGCAGGGGGCTTGGGGGGAGACCCAGTACTTC.